The next 21 T cell receptor beta chains were all read from a single sample in a study of blood T cell repertoires in COVID-19. TCRdb's table, derived via immunoSEQ multiplex PCR, lists solely in-frame clones and lacks some. The sample includes some 160,000 clones, about 90% of them seen just once. The sequenced material came from peripheral blood. These receptors were collected from an older woman with acute or convalescent COVID-19.

The table lists this clone with a few counts. The rearrangement links TRBV5-8 to TRBJ1-3; tentative D call: TRBD1 (5 bases). Germline loops: CDR1 SGHTS, CDR2 YDEGEE. The length of the CDR3 is 14 residues. V was shortened by 1 base and J by 3 bases, with 8 bases between the two germline ends. The CDR3 DNA is TGTGCCAGCAGCTTGCGGACAAATGGAAACACCATATATTTT. This translates into CASSLRTNGNTIYF.

The gene calls are TRBV5-1 and TRBJ2-7; no clear D gene. Per the germline V gene, CDR1 is SGHRS and CDR2 is YFSETQ. This CDR3 region has 11 residues. Deletions cut 0 bases from V and 8 bases from J, with 6 bases between. This CDR3 reads CASSLAGQQYF. The CDR3 nucleotides read TGCGCCAGCAGCTTGGCAGGTCAGCAGTACTTC.

The chain has TRBV5-5 and TRBJ2-5; tentative D call: TRBD2 (6 bases). The germline CDR1 and CDR2 sequences are SGHKS and YYEKEE (reference sequence). This CDR3 contains 14 residues. V was trimmed by 2 bases and J by 3 bases, leaving 11 bases between them. Here the CDR3 reads CASSFAGSEETQYF. CDR3 nucleotide sequence: TGTGCCAGCAGCTTCGCGGGAAGTGAAGAGACCCAGTACTTC.

The V gene is TRBV7-8, the J gene TRBJ2-3; TRBD2 matches 10 bases. The CDR3 consists of 16 residues. V shed 4 bases and J 2 bases; nucleotides not matched to a gene: 6. Germline CDR1 is SGHVS and CDR2 is FQNEAQ. Written as DNA, the CDR3 is TGTGCCAGCAGCTCAACACTAGCGGGGCACACAGATACGCAGTATTTT. Encoded protein: CASSSTLAGHTDTQYF.

The chain uses TRBV7-9 and TRBJ2-7, with D maybe TRBD1 (6 bases). Trimming took off 1 base at V and 5 bases at J, with 12 bases between the two ends. Germline values: CDR1 SEHNR, CDR2 FQNEAQ (reference sequence). CDR3 length equals 14 residues. The CDR3 is CASSLGSGDHEQYF. The CDR3 bases are TGTGCCAGCAGCTTAGGTTCAGGGGACCACGAGCAGTACTTC. Drawing the rest from reference TRBV7-9 and TRBJ2-7, the complete variable domain is DTGVSQNPRHKITKRGQNVTFRCDPISEHNRLYWYRQTLGQGPEFLTYFQNEAQLEKSRLLSDRFSAERPKGSFSTLEIQRTEQGDSAMYLCASSLGSGDHEQYFGPGTRLTVT.

This clone was seen a few times. V gene TRBV6-5 combines with J gene TRBJ1-6; possibly TRBD1 for D (5 bases). The germline CDR1 and CDR2 sequences are MNHEY and SVGAGI. The V and J ends lost 8 bases and 10 bases respectively, with 12 bases between them. CDR3 length: 12 residues. The CDR3, as DNA: TGTGCCAGCCTGACCCCAGGGTCACCCCTCCACTTT. Translated: CASLTPGSPLHF.

This chain joins TRBV7-9 and TRBJ2-2; TRBD2 matches 14 bases. The CDR3 runs 18 residues. Germline CDR1 is SEHNR and CDR2 is FQNEAQ (reference sequence). V lost 5 bases, J lost 6 bases, and 11 bases stayed unmatched. In DNA, the CDR3 is TGTGCCAGCAGCAACCCGGGACTAGCGGGAGTATTGCCCGGGGAGCTGTTTTTT. It translates to CASSNPGLAGVLPGELFF.

The rearrangement links TRBV4-2 to TRBJ1-2, with D hard to call. V lost 0 bases, J lost 7 bases, and 18 bases lay in between. Germline-derived CDR1 and CDR2 are LGHNA and YNFKEQ. The CDR3 is 16 residues long. CDR3 coding DNA: TGTGCCAGCAGCCAAGACGGAGAAGAGTACTATTTTGGCTACACCTTC. Its translation: CASSQDGEEYYFGYTF.

The genes are TRBV28 and TRBJ2-7; 7 nucleotides align to TRBD2. Germline V gene data show CDR1 as MDHEN and CDR2 as SYDVKM. Germline trimming cut 8 bases from V and 0 bases from J; bases unmatched to any gene: 10. The CDR3 runs 15 residues. The CDR3 DNA reads TGTGCCAGCGGCTTGGGGGGGGGTTTCTCCTACGAGCAGTACTTC. This sequence encodes CASGLGGGFSYEQYF.

CDR3 amino acids: CASSLDRLRNTEAFF. CDR3 DNA: TGTGCCAGCAGCTTAGATCGACTTAGGAACACTGAAGCTTTCTTT. The rearrangement joins TRBV7-2 to TRBJ1-1; no reliable D call. V was pared by 1 base and J by 1 base, with 10 bases between. Looked up from germline, CDR1 is SGHTA and CDR2 is FQGNSA. The CDR3 spans 15 residues.

The chain carries TRBV9 and TRBJ2-7; 8 positions agree with TRBD1. CDR1 and CDR2 from the germline V gene are SGDLS and YYNGEE. CDR3 length: 15 amino acids. With 0 bases clipped from V and 4 bases from J, the junction kept 6 bases outside the gene matches. The CDR3 DNA reads TGTGCCAGCAGCGTAGGGGGACAGGAAGTTTACGAGCAGTACTTC. It codes for CASSVGGQEVYEQYF.

In its sample, this clone was seen once. This chain links TRBV3-1 (or the pseudogene TRBV3-2) with TRBJ1-1; 10 positions agree with TRBD1. J was trimmed by 3 bases and V by 4 bases; bases with no gene match: 5. Germline V gene sequence: CDR1 LGHDT, CDR2 YNNKEL (reference sequence). There are 15 residues in the CDR3. CDR3 in DNA: TGTGCCAGCAGCCGGGACAGGGGAAGGTACACTGAAGCTTTCTTT. This translates into CASSRDRGRYTEAFF.

V is TRBV28 and J is TRBJ2-7, with TRBD1 matching over 7 bases. The CDR3 is made up of 14 amino acids. V was clipped by 7 bases and J by 3 bases; unmatched bases: 9. CDR1 is MDHEN and CDR2 is SYDVKM in the germline V gene. CDR3 residues: CASNIQGFNYEQYF. The CDR3 nucleotides are TGTGCCAGCAATATACAGGGGTTTAACTACGAGCAGTACTTC. The whole variable domain, remainder taken from reference TRBV28 and TRBJ2-7, is DVKVTQSSRYLVKRTGEKVFLECVQDMDHENMFWYRQDPGLGLRLIYFSYDVKMKEKGDIPEGYSVSREKKERFSLILESASTNQTSMYLCASNIQGFNYEQYFGPGTRLTVT.

This rearrangement joins TRBV7-9 to TRBJ1-4; TRBD1 agrees at 10 bases. Trimming cost V 3 bases and J 8 bases; bases outside gene matches: 6. The length of the CDR3 is 15 residues. Germline V CDR1 and CDR2: SEHNR, FQNEAQ (reference sequence). CDR3 loop: CASSFPGTGDEKLFF. The CDR3 nucleotides are TGTGCCAGCAGCTTCCCAGGGACAGGGGACGAAAAACTGTTTTTT.

This chain links TRBV4-2 with TRBJ1-2; 7 positions agree with TRBD1. Germline loops: CDR1 LGHNA, CDR2 YNFKEQ. Trimming took 1 base from V and 0 from J; bases not matched to a gene: 5. There are 16 residues in the CDR3. DNA of the CDR3: TGTGCCAGCAGCCAAGGTAGACAGGGAGCTAACTATGGCTACACCTTC. Its translation: CASSQGRQGANYGYTF.

The rearrangement links TRBV7-3 to TRBJ2-2, with 7 bases that match TRBD1. V trimming: 0 bases; J trimming: 5 bases; junction bases outside the gene matches: 12. Germline-derived CDR1 and CDR2 are SGHTA and FQGTGA. This CDR3 is 18 amino acids long. CDR3 coding DNA: TGTGCCAGCAGCTTAACTCCCCCTCGACAGGGATGGACCGGGGAGCTGTTTTTT. It encodes CASSLTPPRQGWTGELFF.

This chain links TRBV12-3 or TRBV12-4 with TRBJ1-5; no firm D call. The CDR3 has 12 residues. Trimming removed 3 bases at V and 2 bases at J, with 2 bases between. This chain's CDR3 is CASSFGNQPQHF. CDR3 in DNA: TGTGCCAGCAGTTTCGGCAATCAGCCCCAGCATTTT.

This clone has more than one count but fewer than ten. The V call is TRBV6-2 or TRBV6-3, the J call TRBJ2-1; 12 bases line up with TRBD2. The CDR3 sequence is 19 residues long. Germline CDR1 MNHEY, CDR2 SVGEGT. The trim removed 5 bases at V and 0 bases at J, leaving 11 bases unmatched. The CDR3 loop is CASSTSTSGRMSSYNEQFF. The CDR3 DNA reads TGTGCCAGCAGTACCTCGACTAGCGGGAGAATGAGCTCCTACAATGAGCAGTTCTTC.

This clone was detected a few times. V and J are TRBV14 and TRBJ2-5; 8 positions match TRBD1. CDR3 length: 15 amino acids. Germline CDR1 reads SGHDN; CDR2 reads FVKESK. J lost 1 base, V lost 1 base, and 2 bases had no gene match. For the CDR3, the DNA is TGTGCCAGCAGCCAAGGACAGGGGTTCCAAGAGACCCAGTACTTC. The encoded protein is CASSQGQGFQETQYF.

The V and J genes are TRBV12-3 or TRBV12-4 and TRBJ1-1, with 7 bases aligning to TRBD1. The CDR3 is 11 residues long. V lost 5 bases, J lost 7 bases, and 1 base stayed unmatched. The CDR3 loop reads CASSRQGEAFF. The CDR3 nucleotides are TGTGCCAGCAGTCGACAGGGTGAAGCTTTCTTT.

The chain recombines TRBV27 with TRBJ2-7; D unclear. Germline-derived CDR1 and CDR2 are MNHEY and SMNVEV (reference sequence). V lost 6 bases and J 5 bases, leaving 8 bases between the germline ends. CDR3 length: 11 residues. CDR3 loop: CASRFNNEQYF. The CDR3 DNA reads as TGTGCCAGCAGGTTTAATAACGAGCAGTACTTC.